These 18 T cell receptor beta chains originate from one sample sequenced in a study of blood T cells in healthy people across ages. Together with a sample-barcoded 5' primer, a J-beta primer mix was included in a second PCR lasting about 7 to 11 cycles. TCRdb re-analysed the 5' RACE reads in MiXCR, keeping a single row per CDR3 protein. The sample includes some 640,000 distinct CDR3 sequences, under 30% of them seen just once. Material for sequencing was blood. Every receptor here comes from a woman older than 75 in good health.

This clonotype was recorded many times. The chain has TRBV4-2 and TRBJ2-1; 11 nucleotides align to TRBD2. The germline CDR1 and CDR2 sequences are LGHNA and YNFKEQ. The CDR3 runs to 17 residues. V lost 0 bases, J lost 7 bases, and 8 bases stayed unmatched. In DNA form, the CDR3 reads TGTGCCAGCAGCCAAGATCCCGGGACTAGCGGTTTAAATGAGCAGTTCTTC. Amino acid sequence: CASSQDPGTSGLNEQFF.

The V gene is TRBV5-1, the J gene TRBJ2-7; 7 nucleotides line up with TRBD1. Losses at the gene ends were 4 bases for V and 5 bases for J; bases not matched to a gene: 12. This CDR3 has 15 amino acids. The germline V gene encodes CDR1 SGHRS and CDR2 YFSETQ. CDR3 amino acids: CASSPRQGLDDEQYF. The CDR3 bases are TGCGCCAGCAGCCCGCGACAGGGTTTGGACGACGAGCAGTACTTC. Supplemented by reference TRBV5-1 and TRBJ2-7, the full variable domain reads KAGVTQTPRYLIKTRGQQVTLSCSPISGHRSVSWYQQTPGQGLQFLFEYFSETQRNKGNFPGRFSGRQFSNSRSEMNVSTLELGDSALYLCASSPRQGLDDEQYFGPGTRLTVT.

This clonotype came up many times. The chain is built from TRBV5-1 and TRBJ2-7, with D uncertain. This CDR3 spans 13 amino acids. V lost 0 bases to trimming and J lost 2 bases, with 6 bases between them. CDR1 is SGHRS and CDR2 is YFSETQ in the germline V gene. The CDR3 spells CASSLDGTYEQYF. The CDR3 nucleotides read TGCGCCAGCAGCTTGGATGGGACCTACGAGCAGTACTTC. Combining the CDR3 with reference TRBV5-1 and TRBJ2-7 gives the whole variable domain KAGVTQTPRYLIKTRGQQVTLSCSPISGHRSVSWYQQTPGQGLQFLFEYFSETQRNKGNFPGRFSGRQFSNSRSEMNVSTLELGDSALYLCASSLDGTYEQYFGPGTRLTVT.

This chain connects TRBV7-3 to TRBJ2-1; 13 positions agree with TRBD2. CDR1 and CDR2 (germline): SGHTA, FQGTGA. The CDR3 consists of 18 residues. J was trimmed by 7 bases and V by 2 bases; bases with no gene match: 11. CDR3 protein: CASSLVPTSGGYSNEQFF. CDR3 DNA: TGTGCCAGCAGCTTAGTCCCGACTAGCGGGGGGTATAGTAATGAGCAGTTCTTC. Complete variable domain (other parts from reference TRBV7-3 and TRBJ2-1): GAGVSQTPSNKVTEKGKYVELRCDPISGHTALYWYRQSLGQGPEFLIYFQGTGAADDSGLPNDRFFAVRPEGSVSTLKIQRTERGDSAVYLCASSLVPTSGGYSNEQFFGPGTRLTVL.

Concerning this clonotype itself: A much larger clone lies a single base off, so this may be a read error. V gene TRBV20-1 combines with J gene TRBJ2-1, with 9 bases fitting TRBD2. The germline gives CDR1 DFQATT, CDR2 SNEGSKA (reference sequence). J lost 13 bases, V lost 3 bases, and 13 bases had no gene match. There are 14 residues in the CDR3. CDR3 coding DNA: TGCAGTGCTAGTAGCGGGGGAAGGGGAGAGACCCAGTTCTTC. It specifies CSASSGGRGETQFF.

There are many counts of this clonotype. This sequence joins TRBV20-1 and TRBJ2-3; 8 bases map to TRBD2. The germline V gene has CDR1 DFQATT and CDR2 SNEGSKA (reference sequence). The V and J ends lost 0 bases and 4 bases, in that order; junction bases with no gene match: 6. The CDR3 is 15 amino acids. CDR3: CSARDRRGDPDTQYF. The CDR3 DNA follows: TGCAGTGCTAGAGATCGGCGGGGGGACCCAGATACGCAGTATTTT.

Note on this clonotype: This may stem from a read error, because a much larger clone lies one nucleotide away. The chain carries TRBV4-2 and TRBJ2-1; tentative D call: TRBD2 (6 bases). Trimming stripped 3 bases from V and 10 bases from J, with 16 bases between. This CDR3 has 14 residues. Germline V CDR1 and CDR2: LGHNA, YNFKEQ. Here the CDR3 reads CASSQGGSTYEQFF. CDR3 sequence (DNA): TGTGCCAGCAGCCAGGGGGGTAGCACCTACGAGCAGTTCTTC.

This clonotype came up a few times. The chain has TRBV4-1 and TRBJ2-5; 9 bases agree with TRBD1. The CDR3 spans 17 residues. CDR1 and CDR2 (germline): MGHRA, YSYEKL. The junction had 19 bases not matched to a gene; V was cut back by 3 bases and J by 11 bases. The chain's CDR3 is CASSQPFTGGFVNEQYF. The CDR3 DNA follows: TGCGCCAGCAGCCAGCCCTTTACAGGGGGCTTCGTAAATGAGCAGTACTTC.

There are a few counts of this clonotype. The genes are TRBV4-2 and TRBJ2-3; a possible D gene is TRBD2 (5 bases). The CDR3 length is 16 residues. Trimming pared 0 bases from V and 0 bases from J, leaving 10 bases between. From germline, CDR1 is LGHNA and CDR2 YNFKEQ. The CDR3 nucleotides read TGTGCCAGCAGCCAAGAGGCGGGCCCTAGCACAGATACGCAGTATTTT. Amino acids: CASSQEAGPSTDTQYF.

The rearrangement joins TRBV7-9 to TRBJ2-1; D possibly corresponds to TRBD2 (7 bases). The CDR3 has 14 residues. Trimming stripped 5 bases from V and 5 bases from J, with 13 bases between. From germline, CDR1 is SEHNR and CDR2 FQNEAQ (reference sequence). CDR3 coding DNA: TGTGCCAGCAGCGGGGGGGCCGGGGACAATGAGCAGTTCTTC. It yields the protein CASSGGAGDNEQFF.

This clonotype was detected many times. This chain uses TRBV4-3 with TRBJ1-2; D might be TRBD1 (6 bases). The CDR3 consists of 15 residues. V was trimmed by 1 base and J by 7 bases, leaving 16 bases between them. Germline V gene sequence: CDR1 LGHNA, CDR2 YSLEER. For the CDR3, the DNA is TGCGCCAGCAGCCAAGTTGCGTCAGGGGAAAGTGGCTACACCTTC. Protein product: CASSQVASGESGYTF.

In regard to this clonotype: A read error is possible here, since a much larger clone lies one base away. The chain carries TRBV7-9 and TRBJ2-1; 9 positions agree with TRBD2. The better agreement between TRBJ2-7 and the DNA end casts doubt on the J call. There are 18 residues in the CDR3. Germline values: CDR1 SEHNR, CDR2 FQNEAQ (reference sequence). The CDR3 nucleotides are TGTGCCAGCAGTTCGATAGCGGGGGCCAGGAGCTCCTACAATGAGCAGTACTTC. The encoded protein is CASSSIAGARSSYNEQYF.

As regards this clonotype: Compared with germline, one end of the junction differs, possibly owing to a read error. The CDR3 region is CASSLARQGPTDTQYF. The CDR3 DNA reads as TGTGCCAGTAGCTTAGCACGCCAGGGGCCAACAGATACGCAGTATTTT. The rearrangement links TRBV7-2 to TRBJ2-3; possibly TRBD1 for D (6 bases). Germline CDR1 SGHTA, CDR2 FQGNSA. This CDR3 has 16 residues. Based on the CDR3 plus reference TRBV7-2 and TRBJ2-3, the full variable domain is GAGVSQSPSNKVTEKGKDVELRCDPISGHTALYWYRQSLGQGLEFLIYFQGNSAPDKSGLPSDRFSAERTGGSVSTLTIQRTQQEDSAVYLCASSLARQGPTDTQYFGPGTRLTVL.

This clonotype appeared many times. The chain uses TRBV6-5 and TRBJ2-1; 10 bases map to TRBD2. The CDR3 spans 16 residues. V gave up 6 bases and J gave up 9 bases; unmatched junction bases: 14. CDR1 MNHEY and CDR2 SVGAGI come from the germline V gene. This CDR3 is CASRLTGTSEWGEQFF. CDR3 coding DNA: TGTGCCAGCAGACTAACCGGGACTAGCGAGTGGGGTGAGCAGTTCTTC.

This clonotype occurred many times. The J gene is TRBJ2-7, the V gene TRBV9, with D perhaps matching TRBD1 (5 bases). Trimming cost V 4 bases and J 0 bases, with 14 bases left between them. Germline assignment: CDR1 SGDLS and CDR2 YYNGEE. The CDR3 is made up of 15 amino acids. The CDR3 sequence is CASSPMGQGSYEQYF. CDR3 bases: TGTGCCAGCAGCCCGATGGGGCAGGGCTCCTACGAGCAGTACTTC.

The table lists this clonotype with many counts. The CDR3 nucleotides are TGTGCCACCAGTGATCCGACTCCTGGGGCCAACGTCCTGACTTTC. It encodes CATSDPTPGANVLTF. The rearrangement joins TRBV24-1 to TRBJ2-6; D gene unclear. Trimming stripped 3 bases from V and 2 bases from J, with 7 bases between. This CDR3 region has 15 residues. Germline V lookup: CDR1 KGHDR, CDR2 SFDVKD.

This clonotype showed up just a few times. The V gene is TRBV5-1, the J gene TRBJ2-7; D gene ambiguous. CDR3 length: 16 amino acids. V was trimmed by 4 bases and J by 7 bases, leaving 24 bases between them. Looked up from germline, CDR1 is SGHRS and CDR2 is YFSETQ. This CDR3 is CASSPVGLQIYNEQYF. The DNA for the CDR3 is TGCGCCAGCAGCCCCGTGGGTCTCCAGATTTACAATGAGCAGTACTTC. Drawing the rest from reference TRBV5-1 and TRBJ2-7, the complete variable domain is KAGVTQTPRYLIKTRGQQVTLSCSPISGHRSVSWYQQTPGQGLQFLFEYFSETQRNKGNFPGRFSGRQFSNSRSEMNVSTLELGDSALYLCASSPVGLQIYNEQYFGPGTRLTVT.

This sequence joins TRBV3-1 and TRBJ2-3; D uncertain. Germline-derived CDR1 and CDR2 are LGHDT and YNNKEL (reference sequence). CDR3 size: 15 residues. V shed 4 bases and J shed 2 bases, with 13 bases lying between them. This CDR3 is CASSPRIISTDTQYF. The CDR3 bases are TGTGCCAGCAGCCCGCGGATCATTTCCACAGATACGCAGTATTTT.